These T cell receptor beta chains were read from a single sample in a study of blood T cell repertoires in COVID-19. TCRdb's table, derived via immunoSEQ multiplex PCR, lists solely in-frame clones and lacks some. The sample contains about 87,000 clones, around 86% of which appear only once. What was sequenced was peripheral blood. The source of these receptors is a woman older than 75 with acute or convalescent COVID-19. CDR3s include the opening cysteine and the closing phenylalanine or tryptophan. Each record gives: V gene, clone size, D gene, J gene, CDR3 protein, CDR3 DNA. D genes are given only for firm matches. Size tells how often a clone was seen (once, few, many) or the class of an expanded clone, and some rows leave it out.

v_gene: TRBV7-8
abundance: few
d_gene: TRBD2
j_gene: TRBJ2-1
CDR3aa: CASSSLAGGRNEQFF
CDR3nt: TGTGCCAGCAGCTCCCTAGCGGGAGGGAGGAATGAGCAGTTCTTC

v_gene: TRBV5-1
abundance: NA
d_gene: TRBD1
j_gene: TRBJ1-6
CDR3aa: CASSLRQGYSPLHF
CDR3nt: TGCGCCAGCAGCTTGCGACAGGGGTATTCACCCCTCCACTTT

v_gene: TRBV12-3/TRBV12-4
abundance: few
d_gene: TRBD1
j_gene: TRBJ2-3
CDR3aa: CATGQGSTDTQYF
CDR3nt: TGTGCCACTGGACAGGGTAGTACAGATACGCAGTATTTT

v_gene: TRBV4-3
abundance: NA
d_gene: NA
j_gene: TRBJ1-6
CDR3aa: CASSQATTLNSPLHF
CDR3nt: TGCGCCAGCAGCCAAGCTACCACTCTAAATTCACCCCTCCACTTT

v_gene: TRBV7-2
abundance: once
d_gene: NA
j_gene: TRBJ2-1
CDR3aa: CASSLLQSNEQFF
CDR3nt: TGTGCCAGCAGCCTATTACAGAGCAATGAGCAGTTCTTC

v_gene: TRBV29-1
abundance: NA
d_gene: NA
j_gene: TRBJ1-1
CDR3aa: CSMRVALNTEAFF
CDR3nt: TGCAGCATGCGAGTCGCCCTAAACACTGAAGCTTTCTTT

v_gene: TRBV6-5
abundance: NA
d_gene: NA
j_gene: TRBJ1-4
CDR3aa: CASSPPGATNEKLFF
CDR3nt: TGTGCCAGCTCCCCTCCGGGGGCAACTAATGAAAAACTGTTTTTT

v_gene: TRBV7-6
abundance: NA
d_gene: NA
j_gene: TRBJ2-1
CDR3aa: CASKEHGAGGQFF
CDR3nt: TGTGCCAGCAAGGAACATGGGGCCGGGGGGCAGTTCTTC

v_gene: TRBV5-5
abundance: NA
d_gene: TRBD1
j_gene: TRBJ2-2
CDR3aa: CASSQQGALNTGELFF
CDR3nt: TGTGCCAGCAGCCAACAGGGGGCCCTAAACACCGGGGAGCTGTTTTTT

v_gene: TRBV18
abundance: once
d_gene: NA
j_gene: TRBJ2-3
CDR3aa: CASSPLMAPDTQYF
CDR3nt: TGTGCCAGCTCACCACTTATGGCTCCAGATACGCAGTATTTT

v_gene: TRBV6-2/TRBV6-3
abundance: NA
d_gene: TRBD1
j_gene: TRBJ1-2
CDR3aa: CASSKGQGYGYTF
CDR3nt: TGTGCCAGCAGTAAAGGACAGGGATATGGCTACACCTTC

v_gene: TRBV20-1
abundance: NA
d_gene: NA
j_gene: TRBJ2-7
CDR3aa: CSASSSLSYEQYF
CDR3nt: TGCAGTGCTAGTTCTTCCCTCTCCTACGAGCAGTACTTC

v_gene: TRBV19
abundance: NA
d_gene: TRBD1
j_gene: TRBJ1-5
CDR3aa: CASSLPTGDYSNQPQHF
CDR3nt: TGTGCCAGTAGCCTACCTACAGGGGATTATAGCAATCAGCCCCAGCATTTT

v_gene: TRBV7-3
abundance: NA
d_gene: TRBD1
j_gene: TRBJ2-2
CDR3aa: CASSAARRTGEAGELFF
CDR3nt: TGTGCCAGCAGCGCGGCCCGCAGGACAGGGGAGGCCGGGGAGCTGTTTTTT

v_gene: TRBV7-9
abundance: NA
d_gene: NA
j_gene: TRBJ2-7
CDR3aa: CASSFRQAPSYEQYF
CDR3nt: TGTGCCAGCAGCTTTCGACAGGCCCCCTCCTACGAGCAGTACTTC

v_gene: TRBV19
abundance: NA
d_gene: NA
j_gene: TRBJ2-1
CDR3aa: CASGYNEQFF
CDR3nt: TGTGCGTCAGGTTACAATGAGCAGTTCTTC

v_gene: TRBV30
abundance: NA
d_gene: TRBD1
j_gene: TRBJ2-3
CDR3aa: CAWSVRPGGADTQYF
CDR3nt: TGTGCCTGGAGTGTACGCCCAGGGGGTGCAGATACGCAGTATTTT

v_gene: TRBV7-2
abundance: NA
d_gene: NA
j_gene: TRBJ1-6
CDR3aa: CASSLDSALHF
CDR3nt: TGTGCCAGCAGCCTCGATTCGGCCCTCCACTTT

v_gene: TRBV2
abundance: NA
d_gene: TRBD1
j_gene: TRBJ2-2
CDR3aa: CASTGQGNTGELFF
CDR3nt: TGTGCCAGCACAGGACAGGGAAACACCGGGGAGCTGTTTTTT

v_gene: TRBV27
abundance: NA
d_gene: TRBD2
j_gene: TRBJ2-3
CDR3aa: CASSSGGAGGLYTQYF
CDR3nt: TGTGCCAGCAGTTCCGGGGGAGCGGGAGGGTTATATACGCAGTATTTT

v_gene: TRBV6-5
abundance: NA
d_gene: NA
j_gene: TRBJ1-5
CDR3aa: CASMGGLQHNQPQHF
CDR3nt: TGTGCCAGCATGGGGGGGCTCCAACACAATCAGCCCCAGCATTTT

v_gene: TRBV3-1/TRBV3-2
abundance: NA
d_gene: TRBD1
j_gene: TRBJ2-2
CDR3aa: CASSQGDRPTGELFF
CDR3nt: TGTGCCAGCAGCCAGGGGGACAGACCCACCGGGGAGCTGTTTTTT

v_gene: TRBV6-5
abundance: NA
d_gene: TRBD1
j_gene: TRBJ1-2
CDR3aa: CASRNDQGALGYTF
CDR3nt: TGTGCCAGCAGAAACGACCAGGGGGCGCTGGGCTACACCTTC

v_gene: TRBV19
abundance: NA
d_gene: TRBD1
j_gene: TRBJ1-5
CDR3aa: CASSAPGQGAQPQHF
CDR3nt: TGTGCCAGTAGTGCGCCGGGACAGGGGGCTCAGCCCCAGCATTTT

v_gene: TRBV18
abundance: NA
d_gene: NA
j_gene: TRBJ1-5
CDR3aa: CASSAGESNQPQHF
CDR3nt: TGTGCCAGCTCAGCAGGGGAGAGCAATCAGCCCCAGCATTTT

v_gene: TRBV12-3/TRBV12-4
abundance: NA
d_gene: TRBD2
j_gene: TRBJ2-2
CDR3aa: CASSDTSGRELFF
CDR3nt: TGTGCCAGCAGTGACACTAGCGGTCGGGAGCTGTTTTTT

v_gene: TRBV7-9
abundance: NA
d_gene: TRBD1
j_gene: TRBJ1-6
CDR3aa: CASSARQGSPLHF
CDR3nt: TGTGCCAGCAGCGCCAGACAGGGGTCACCCCTCCACTTT

v_gene: TRBV6-1
abundance: NA
d_gene: TRBD2
j_gene: TRBJ2-5
CDR3aa: CASSEVPRARLAGVETQYF
CDR3nt: TGTGCCAGCAGTGAAGTCCCGAGAGCGCGACTAGCGGGAGTTGAGACCCAGTACTTC

v_gene: TRBV19
abundance: NA
d_gene: TRBD2
j_gene: TRBJ2-7
CDR3aa: CASSIVGLANGEQYF
CDR3nt: TGTGCCAGTAGTATAGTTGGACTAGCTAATGGCGAGCAGTACTTC

v_gene: TRBV11-2
abundance: NA
d_gene: NA
j_gene: TRBJ2-4
CDR3aa: CASSFPISGSKNIQYF
CDR3nt: TGTGCCAGCAGCTTTCCAATTAGCGGTTCCAAAAACATTCAGTACTTC

v_gene: TRBV5-4
abundance: NA
d_gene: NA
j_gene: TRBJ1-5
CDR3aa: CASSLDGGEDQPQHF
CDR3nt: TGTGCCAGCAGCTTGGATGGGGGCGAGGATCAGCCCCAGCATTTT

v_gene: TRBV7-2
abundance: NA
d_gene: TRBD1
j_gene: TRBJ2-2
CDR3aa: CASSSGQGPTGELFF
CDR3nt: TGTGCCAGCAGCTCAGGACAGGGACCCACCGGGGAGCTGTTTTTT

v_gene: TRBV6-5
abundance: NA
d_gene: NA
j_gene: TRBJ1-5
CDR3aa: CASTINRGNQPQHF
CDR3nt: TGTGCCAGCACCATAAACAGAGGCAATCAGCCCCAGCATTTT

v_gene: TRBV2
abundance: NA
d_gene: NA
j_gene: TRBJ1-5
CDR3aa: CASSLNYDSNQPQHF
CDR3nt: TGTGCCAGCAGTTTAAACTACGATAGCAATCAGCCCCAGCATTTT

v_gene: TRBV6-1
abundance: NA
d_gene: NA
j_gene: TRBJ1-1
CDR3aa: CASSEVGGRGRNTEAFF
CDR3nt: TGTGCCAGCAGTGAAGTTGGAGGGAGAGGTCGGAACACTGAAGCTTTCTTT

v_gene: TRBV4-1
abundance: NA
d_gene: TRBD1
j_gene: TRBJ1-1
CDR3aa: CASSQGNRGLTEAFF
CDR3nt: TGCGCCAGCAGCCAAGGGAACAGGGGGCTCACTGAAGCTTTCTTT

v_gene: TRBV6-6
abundance: NA
d_gene: NA
j_gene: TRBJ2-5
CDR3aa: CASSYSSSISVETQYF
CDR3nt: TGTGCCAGCAGTTACTCGAGCTCAATCTCCGTTGAGACCCAGTACTTC

v_gene: TRBV21-1
abundance: NA
d_gene: NA
j_gene: TRBJ2-1
CDR3aa: CASSKKGGTGYNEQFF
CDR3nt: TGTGCCAGCAGCAAAAAAGGGGGGACAGGGTACAATGAGCAGTTCTTC

v_gene: TRBV5-1
abundance: NA
d_gene: TRBD2
j_gene: TRBJ2-1
CDR3aa: CASSLSSGGHNEQFF
CDR3nt: TGCGCCAGCAGCTTGTCGAGCGGGGGACACAATGAGCAGTTCTTC

v_gene: TRBV10-1
abundance: NA
d_gene: TRBD1
j_gene: TRBJ2-7
CDR3aa: CASLGQNSYEQYF
CDR3nt: TGCGCCAGCTTGGGACAGAACAGCTACGAGCAGTACTTC

v_gene: TRBV4-1
abundance: NA
d_gene: NA
j_gene: TRBJ1-1
CDR3aa: CASSEGGVPNTEAFF
CDR3nt: TGCGCCAGCTCCGAGGGAGGGGTCCCGAACACTGAAGCTTTCTTT

v_gene: TRBV27
abundance: NA
d_gene: NA
j_gene: TRBJ1-1
CDR3aa: CASSFSGNTEAFF
CDR3nt: TGTGCCAGCAGTTTCTCCGGGAACACTGAAGCTTTCTTT

v_gene: TRBV6-2/TRBV6-3
abundance: NA
d_gene: NA
j_gene: TRBJ1-2
CDR3aa: CASSYGTNYGYTF
CDR3nt: TGTGCCAGCAGTTATGGCACTAACTATGGCTACACCTTC

v_gene: TRBV7-9
abundance: NA
d_gene: TRBD1
j_gene: TRBJ1-1
CDR3aa: CASSLGQALPEAFF
CDR3nt: TGTGCCAGCAGCTTGGGACAGGCCCTACCTGAAGCTTTCTTT

v_gene: TRBV6-5
abundance: NA
d_gene: TRBD1
j_gene: TRBJ1-2
CDR3aa: CASSQRQGANYGYTF
CDR3nt: TGTGCCAGCAGCCAAAGACAGGGTGCTAACTATGGCTACACCTTC

v_gene: TRBV2
abundance: NA
d_gene: TRBD2
j_gene: TRBJ2-3
CDR3aa: CASSVLAGTDTQYF
CDR3nt: TGTGCCAGCAGTGTCTTAGCGGGGACAGATACGCAGTATTTT

v_gene: TRBV11-2
abundance: NA
d_gene: TRBD1
j_gene: TRBJ1-2
CDR3aa: CASSLAGGYGYTF
CDR3nt: TGTGCCAGCAGCTTAGCAGGGGGCTATGGCTACACCTTC

v_gene: TRBV7-8
abundance: NA
d_gene: TRBD2
j_gene: TRBJ2-1
CDR3aa: CASSRLAGEYNEQFF
CDR3nt: TGTGCCAGCAGTCGTCTAGCGGGGGAATACAATGAGCAGTTCTTC

v_gene: TRBV10-3
abundance: NA
d_gene: NA
j_gene: TRBJ2-1
CDR3aa: CAISESKGQWDNEQFF
CDR3nt: TGTGCCATCAGTGAGTCGAAAGGACAGTGGGACAATGAGCAGTTCTTC

v_gene: TRBV12-5
abundance: NA
d_gene: TRBD1
j_gene: TRBJ2-3
CDR3aa: CASGSPQGADTQYF
CDR3nt: TGTGCTAGTGGTTCGCCCCAGGGGGCAGATACGCAGTATTTT

v_gene: TRBV7-3
abundance: NA
d_gene: TRBD2
j_gene: TRBJ2-7
CDR3aa: CASSLMGGSGYEQYF
CDR3nt: TGTGCCAGCAGCTTAATGGGCGGGAGTGGATACGAGCAGTACTTC

v_gene: TRBV18
abundance: once
d_gene: NA
j_gene: TRBJ2-5
CDR3aa: CASSRGQETQYF
CDR3nt: TGTGCCAGCTCACGAGGCCAAGAGACCCAGTACTTC

v_gene: TRBV19
abundance: once
d_gene: NA
j_gene: TRBJ1-5
CDR3aa: CASSGEGGQPQHF
CDR3nt: TGTGCCAGTAGTGGGGAGGGTGGTCAGCCCCAGCATTTT

v_gene: TRBV7-9
abundance: once
d_gene: TRBD1
j_gene: TRBJ2-7
CDR3aa: CASSSMGTGDYEQYF
CDR3nt: TGTGCCAGCAGCTCTATGGGGACAGGGGATTACGAGCAGTACTTC

v_gene: TRBV19
abundance: few
d_gene: NA
j_gene: TRBJ2-3
CDR3aa: CASSIGQGRTDTQYF
CDR3nt: TGTGCCAGTAGTATTGGTCAGGGCCGGACAGATACGCAGTATTTT

v_gene: TRBV11-2
abundance: NA
d_gene: NA
j_gene: TRBJ2-7
CDR3aa: CASSLDLATRQQYF
CDR3nt: TGTGCCAGCAGCTTAGATTTGGCAACCCGTCAGCAGTACTTC

v_gene: TRBV6-5
abundance: NA
d_gene: NA
j_gene: TRBJ2-6
CDR3aa: CASSYGTPGANVLTF
CDR3nt: TGTGCCAGCAGTTACGGGACACCTGGGGCCAACGTCCTGACTTTC

v_gene: TRBV5-1
abundance: NA
d_gene: TRBD2
j_gene: TRBJ2-3
CDR3aa: CASSLDGTSPTDTQYF
CDR3nt: TGCGCCAGCAGCTTGGATGGGACTAGCCCCACAGATACGCAGTATTTT

v_gene: TRBV27
abundance: NA
d_gene: NA
j_gene: TRBJ1-2
CDR3aa: CASSAGGYGVGYTF
CDR3nt: TGTGCCAGCAGCGCTGGGGGCTATGGAGTCGGCTACACCTTC